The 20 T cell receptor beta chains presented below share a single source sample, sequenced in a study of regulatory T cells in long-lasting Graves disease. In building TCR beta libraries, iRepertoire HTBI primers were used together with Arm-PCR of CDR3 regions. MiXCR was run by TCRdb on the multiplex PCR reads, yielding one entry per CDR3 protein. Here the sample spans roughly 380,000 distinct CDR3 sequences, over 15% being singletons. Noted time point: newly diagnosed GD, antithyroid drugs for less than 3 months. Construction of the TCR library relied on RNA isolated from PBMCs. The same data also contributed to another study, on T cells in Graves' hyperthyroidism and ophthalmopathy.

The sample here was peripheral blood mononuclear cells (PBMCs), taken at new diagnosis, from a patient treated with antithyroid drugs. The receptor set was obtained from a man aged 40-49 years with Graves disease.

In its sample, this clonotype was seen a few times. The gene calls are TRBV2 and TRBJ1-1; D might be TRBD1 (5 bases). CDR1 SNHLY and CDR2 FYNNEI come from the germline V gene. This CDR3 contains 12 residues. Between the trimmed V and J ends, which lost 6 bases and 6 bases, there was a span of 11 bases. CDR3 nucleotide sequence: TGTGCCAGCAGCCCAGGGAGCTCTGAAGCTTTCTTT. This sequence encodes CASSPGSSEAFF.

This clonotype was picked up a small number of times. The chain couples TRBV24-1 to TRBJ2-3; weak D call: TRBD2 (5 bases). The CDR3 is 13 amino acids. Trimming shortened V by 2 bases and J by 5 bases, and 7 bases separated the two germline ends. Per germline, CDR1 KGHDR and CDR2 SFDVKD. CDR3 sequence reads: CATSDYGRDTQYF. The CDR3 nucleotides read TGTGCCACCAGTGATTATGGGAGAGATACGCAGTATTTT.

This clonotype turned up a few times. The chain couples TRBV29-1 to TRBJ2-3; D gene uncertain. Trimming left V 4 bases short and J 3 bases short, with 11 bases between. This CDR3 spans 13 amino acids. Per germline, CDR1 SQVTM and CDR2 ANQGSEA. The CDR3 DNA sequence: TGCAGCGTTGCACCTGACGGGACAGATACGCAGTATTTT. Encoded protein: CSVAPDGTDTQYF.

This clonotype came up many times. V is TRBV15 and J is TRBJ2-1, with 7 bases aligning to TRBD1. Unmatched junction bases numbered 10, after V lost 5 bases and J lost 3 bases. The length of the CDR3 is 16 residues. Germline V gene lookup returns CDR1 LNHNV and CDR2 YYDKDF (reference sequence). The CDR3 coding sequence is TGTGCCACCAGCGGGTCCCGGGACAGCGGCTACAATGAGCAGTTCTTC. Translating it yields CATSGSRDSGYNEQFF. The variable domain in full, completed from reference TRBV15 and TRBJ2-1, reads DAMVIQNPRYQVTQFGKPVTLSCSQTLNHNVMYWYQQKSSQAPKLLFHYYDKDFNNEADTPDNFQSRRPNTSFCFLDIRSPGLGDTAMYLCATSGSRDSGYNEQFFGPGTRLTVL.

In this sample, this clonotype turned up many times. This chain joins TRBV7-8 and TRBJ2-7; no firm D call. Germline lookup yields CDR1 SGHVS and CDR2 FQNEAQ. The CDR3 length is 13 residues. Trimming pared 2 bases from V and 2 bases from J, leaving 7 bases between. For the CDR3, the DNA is TGTGCCAGCAGCTTAAGGTTTCCCTACGAGCAGTACTTC. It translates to CASSLRFPYEQYF.

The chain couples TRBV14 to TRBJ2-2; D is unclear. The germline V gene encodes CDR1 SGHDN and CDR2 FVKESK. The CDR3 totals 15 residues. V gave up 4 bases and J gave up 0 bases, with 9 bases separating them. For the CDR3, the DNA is TGTGCCAGCAGCCCCCGAAGGGCGAACACCGGGGAGCTGTTTTTT. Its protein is CASSPRRANTGELFF. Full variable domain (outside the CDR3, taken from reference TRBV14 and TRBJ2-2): EAGVTQFPSHSVIEKGQTVTLRCDPISGHDNLYWYRRVMGKEIKFLLHFVKESKQDESGMPNNRFLAERTGGTYSTLKVQPAELEDSGVYFCASSPRRANTGELFFGEGSRLTVL.

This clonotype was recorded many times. For the CDR3, the DNA is TGTGCCAGCAGCTTACAGTACGGCAGGGTGGCGATGCAGTACTTC. This encodes CASSLQYGRVAMQYF. The chain is built from TRBV7-2 and TRBJ2-7, with D possibly TRBD1 on 5 matching bases. V lost 2 bases and J lost 9, with 20 bases in between. The length of the CDR3 is 15 residues. Germline loops: CDR1 SGHTA, CDR2 FQGNSA.

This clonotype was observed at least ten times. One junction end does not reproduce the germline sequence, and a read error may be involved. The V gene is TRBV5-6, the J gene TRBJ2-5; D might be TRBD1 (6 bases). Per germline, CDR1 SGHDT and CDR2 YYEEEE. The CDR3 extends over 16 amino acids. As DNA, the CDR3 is TGTGCCAGCACCTTGGGGGCAGGGGCTAAGGGCGAGACCCAGTACTTC. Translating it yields CASTLGAGAKGETQYF.

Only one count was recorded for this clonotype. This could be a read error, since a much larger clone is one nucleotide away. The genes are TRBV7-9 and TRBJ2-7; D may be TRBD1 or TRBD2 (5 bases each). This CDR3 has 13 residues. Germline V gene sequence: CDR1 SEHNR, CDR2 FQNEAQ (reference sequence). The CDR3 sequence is CASSSGPSYERYF. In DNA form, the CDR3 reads TGTGCCAGCAGCTCGGGACCCTCCTACGAGCGGTACTTC.

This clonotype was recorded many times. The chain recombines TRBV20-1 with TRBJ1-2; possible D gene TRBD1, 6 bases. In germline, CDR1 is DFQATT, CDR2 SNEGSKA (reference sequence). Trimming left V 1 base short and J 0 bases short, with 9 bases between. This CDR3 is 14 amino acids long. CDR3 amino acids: CSARAGTPNYGYTF. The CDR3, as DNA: TGCAGTGCTAGAGCCGGGACACCTAACTATGGCTACACCTTC.

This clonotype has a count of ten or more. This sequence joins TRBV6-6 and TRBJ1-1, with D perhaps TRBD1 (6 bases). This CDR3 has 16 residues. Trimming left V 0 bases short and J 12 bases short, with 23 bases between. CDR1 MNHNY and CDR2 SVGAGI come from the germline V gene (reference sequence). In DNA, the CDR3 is TGTGCCAGCAGTTACTCGTGGTGGACAGACAACCCTGATACTTTCTTT. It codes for CASSYSWWTDNPDTFF.

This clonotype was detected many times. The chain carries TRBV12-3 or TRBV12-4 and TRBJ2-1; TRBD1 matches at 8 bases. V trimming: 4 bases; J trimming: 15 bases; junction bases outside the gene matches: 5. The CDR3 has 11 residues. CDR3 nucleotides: TGTGCCAGCAGTTATAGGACAGGGTTGTTCTTC. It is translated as CASSYRTGLFF.

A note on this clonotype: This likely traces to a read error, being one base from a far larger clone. This chain's CDR3 is CASSERAHEQSF. In DNA form, the CDR3 reads TGTGCCAGCAGCGAGAGGGCACATGAGCAGTCCTTC. The rearrangement joins TRBV5-1 to TRBJ2-1, with a possible D match to TRBD2 (5 bases). Germline-derived CDR1 and CDR2 are SGHRS and YFSETQ. This CDR3 region has 12 residues. Based on the CDR3 plus reference TRBV5-1 and TRBJ2-1, the full variable domain is KAGVTQTPRYLIKTRGQQVTLSCSPISGHRSVSWYQQTPGQGLQFLFEYFSETQRNKGNFPGRFSGRQFSNSRSEMNVSTLELGDSALYLCASSERAHEQSFGPGTRLTVL.

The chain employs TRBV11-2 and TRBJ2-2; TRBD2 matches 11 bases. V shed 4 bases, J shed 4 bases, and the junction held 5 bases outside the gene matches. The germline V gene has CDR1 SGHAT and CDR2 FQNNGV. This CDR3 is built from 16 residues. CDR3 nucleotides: TGTGCCAGCAGCTCGCTAGCGGGAGGTGGCACCGGGGAGCTGTTTTTT. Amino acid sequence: CASSSLAGGGTGELFF. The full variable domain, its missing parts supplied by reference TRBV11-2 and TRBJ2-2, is EAGVAQSPRYKIIEKRQSVAFWCNPISGHATLYWYQQILGQGPKLLIQFQNNGVVDDSQLPKDRFSAERLKGVDSTLKIQPAKLEDSAVYLCASSSLAGGGTGELFFGEGSRLTVL.

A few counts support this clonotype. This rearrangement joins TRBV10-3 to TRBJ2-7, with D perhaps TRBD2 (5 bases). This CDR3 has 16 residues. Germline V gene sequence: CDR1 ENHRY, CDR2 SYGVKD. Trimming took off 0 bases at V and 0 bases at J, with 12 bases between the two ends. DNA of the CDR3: TGTGCCATCAGTGAGTCTATTCTGGGAGCCTCCTACGAGCAGTACTTC. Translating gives CAISESILGASYEQYF.

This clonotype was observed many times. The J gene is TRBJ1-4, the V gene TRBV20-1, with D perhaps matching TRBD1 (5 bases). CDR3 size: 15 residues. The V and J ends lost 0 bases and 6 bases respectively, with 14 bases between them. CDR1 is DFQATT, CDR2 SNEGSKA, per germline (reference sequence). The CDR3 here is CSARDSGGVDEKLFF. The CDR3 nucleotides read TGCAGTGCTAGAGATAGCGGGGGTGTCGATGAAAAACTGTTTTTT.

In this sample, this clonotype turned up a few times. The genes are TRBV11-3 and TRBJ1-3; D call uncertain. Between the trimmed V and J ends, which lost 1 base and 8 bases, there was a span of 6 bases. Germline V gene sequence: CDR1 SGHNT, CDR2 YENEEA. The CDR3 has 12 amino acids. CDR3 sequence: CASSLAADTIYF. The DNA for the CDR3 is TGTGCCAGCAGCTTAGCCGCGGACACCATATATTTT. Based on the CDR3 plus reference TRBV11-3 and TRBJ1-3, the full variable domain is EAGVVQSPRYKIIEKKQPVAFWCNPISGHNTLYWYLQNLGQGPELLIRYENEEAVDDSQLPKDRFSAERLKGVDSTLKIQPAELGDSAVYLCASSLAADTIYFGEGSWLTVV.

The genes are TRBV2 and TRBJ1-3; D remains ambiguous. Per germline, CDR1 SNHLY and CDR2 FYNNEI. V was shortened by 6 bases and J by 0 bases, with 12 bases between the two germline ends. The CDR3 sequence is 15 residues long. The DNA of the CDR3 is TGTGCCAGCAGCCGCCTATCACCCTCTGGAAACACCATATATTTT. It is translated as CASSRLSPSGNTIYF.

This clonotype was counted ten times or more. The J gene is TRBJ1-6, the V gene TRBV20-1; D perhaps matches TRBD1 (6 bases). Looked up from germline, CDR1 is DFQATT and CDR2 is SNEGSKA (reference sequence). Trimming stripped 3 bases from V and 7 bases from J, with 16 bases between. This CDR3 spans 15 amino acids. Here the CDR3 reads CSARGWAGENSPLHF. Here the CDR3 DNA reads TGCAGTGCTAGGGGCTGGGCAGGGGAGAATTCACCCCTCCACTTT.

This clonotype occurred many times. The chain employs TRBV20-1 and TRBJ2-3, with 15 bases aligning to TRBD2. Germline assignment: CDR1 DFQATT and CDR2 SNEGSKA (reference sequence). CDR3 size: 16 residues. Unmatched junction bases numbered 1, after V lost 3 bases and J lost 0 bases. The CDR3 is CSASGTSGGSTDTQYF. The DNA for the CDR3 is TGCAGTGCTAGTGGGACTAGCGGGGGGAGCACAGATACGCAGTATTTT.